This T cell receptor (beta chain) was recovered during a study of blood T cells in healthy people across ages. Study-wide results and limits: Both naive CD4+ cell counts and diversity were greater in long-lived donors than in aged donors. Because donor CMV status was unknown, expanded clonotype changes were possibly confounded.

Per germline, CDR1 MNHEY and CDR2 SMNVEV (reference sequence). This CDR3 comprises 13 residues. Trimming stripped 1 base from V and 2 bases from J, with 5 bases between. Staff drew approximately 9.7 milliliters of peripheral blood from each donor. The second PCR ran about 6 to 11 cycles with a sample-barcoded 5' primer and J-beta primers. TCRdb independently ran MiXCR on the 5' RACE reads; one entry per CDR3 protein. The data contain around 1.5 million distinct CDR3 sequences, approximately 38% of them singletons. This clonotype was counted only a few times. Its antigen remains unknown. The sample consisted of blood. J is TRBJ2-5 and V is TRBV27; D ambiguous. This TCR was sampled from a woman younger than 30 in good health. The CDR3 loop reads CASSLYGQETQYF. The CDR3 DNA is TGTGCCAGCAGTTTATACGGTCAAGAGACCCAGTACTTC.